A single sample is the source of the 28 T cell receptor beta chains below, sequenced in a study of T cell repertoires in cytomegalovirus infection. TCRdb re-analysed the reads in MiXCR, keeping a single row per CDR3 protein. The sample contains over 300,000 distinct CDR3 sequences, roughly 15% of which appear only once. The material sequenced was PBMCs. The receptor source for this set is a human donor in good health (CMV status not recorded). Some clones in this sample may be carry-over from other donors' samples.

This clonotype was detected ten times or more. The rearrangement joins TRBV19 to TRBJ1-2; D possibly corresponds to TRBD1 (6 bases). V lost 4 bases and J lost 8, with 14 bases in between. The CDR3 has 13 amino acids. Per the germline V gene, CDR1 is LNHDA and CDR2 is SQIVND (reference sequence). CDR3 in DNA: TGTGCCAGTAGTACGGCGATGACAGGCGGCTACACCTTC. This sequence encodes CASSTAMTGGYTF.

The DNA of the CDR3 is TGTGCCAGCAGCCGCTCTAGGATCGGGGAGCTGTTTTTT. As protein: CASSRSRIGELFF. This chain joins TRBV11-1 and TRBJ2-2; D is unclear. The V end lost 5 bases, the J end lost 7 bases, and 11 bases lay between the germline ends. CDR1 is SGHAT and CDR2 is FQDESV in the germline V gene (reference sequence). The CDR3 runs to 13 residues. Full variable domain (outside the CDR3, taken from reference TRBV11-1 and TRBJ2-2): EAEVAQSPRYKITEKSQAVAFWCDPISGHATLYWYRQILGQGPELLVQFQDESVVDDSQLPKDRFSAERLKGVDSTLKIQPAELGDSAMYLCASSRSRIGELFFGEGSRLTVL.

This clonotype was seen many times. The chain employs TRBV7-2 and TRBJ2-7; TRBD2 agrees at 13 bases. Germline-derived CDR1 and CDR2 are SGHTA and FQGNSA. V lost 5 bases, J lost 6 bases, and 4 bases stayed unmatched. The CDR3 is 14 amino acids. The DNA of the CDR3 is TGTGCCAGCAGCCCGGGACTAGCGGGGTCCGAGCAGTACTTC. This gives the protein CASSPGLAGSEQYF.

The V gene is TRBV19, the J gene TRBJ2-1; 11 bases match TRBD2. V shed 3 bases and J 8 bases; nucleotides not matched to a gene: 6. This CDR3 region has 15 residues. CDR1 and CDR2 from the germline V gene are LNHDA and SQIVND (reference sequence). CDR3 DNA: TGTGCCAGTAGTATCAGTAGCGGGGGGGCGGATGAGCAGTTCTTC. It is translated as CASSISSGGADEQFF.

This clonotype has more than one count but fewer than ten. This chain joins TRBV2 and TRBJ2-1, with D possibly being TRBD1 or TRBD2 (5 bases each). The germline V gene has CDR1 SNHLY and CDR2 FYNNEI. Trimming took off 7 bases at V and 5 bases at J, with 18 bases between the two ends. The CDR3 sequence is 15 residues long. This CDR3 is CASINGGWGNNEQFF. In nucleotides, the CDR3 is TGTGCCAGCATTAATGGGGGTTGGGGCAACAATGAGCAGTTCTTC. Supplemented by reference TRBV2 and TRBJ2-1, the full variable domain reads EPEVTQTPSHQVTQMGQEVILRCVPISNHLYFYWYRQILGQKVEFLVSFYNNEISEKSEIFDDQFSVERPDGSNFTLKIRSTKLEDSAMYFCASINGGWGNNEQFFGPGTRLTVL.

V usage is TRBV11-3 and J usage is TRBJ2-3; D might be TRBD1 (5 bases). Per germline, CDR1 SGHNT and CDR2 YENEEA. The CDR3 consists of 16 residues. V was shortened by 1 base and J by 4 bases, with 15 bases between the two germline ends. This CDR3 is CASSLGGPALSDTQYF. DNA of the CDR3: TGTGCCAGCAGCTTAGGGGGCCCGGCTCTGTCAGATACGCAGTATTTT.

At least ten counts were recorded for this clonotype. The V and J genes are TRBV7-8 and TRBJ2-5, with 14 bases identical to TRBD2. The J segment lost 1 base and the V segment lost 1 base, leaving 5 bases of the junction unmatched. The germline gives CDR1 SGHVS, CDR2 FQNEAQ. CDR3 length: 18 residues. The CDR3 DNA is TGTGCCAGCAGCTTAGGGAAGACTAGCGGGGGGGCCCAAGAGACCCAGTACTTC. Amino acid sequence: CASSLGKTSGGAQETQYF. Looking up the rest from reference TRBV7-8 and TRBJ2-5 gives the full variable domain: GAGVSQSPRYKVAKRGQDVALRCDPISGHVSLFWYQQALGQGPEFLTYFQNEAQLDKSGLPSDRFFAERPEGSVSTLKIQRTQQEDSAVYLCASSLGKTSGGAQETQYFGPGTRLLVL.

The chain has TRBV7-2 and TRBJ2-5; the match to TRBD2 covers 13 bases. The CDR3 is made up of 16 amino acids. The germline V gene encodes CDR1 SGHTA and CDR2 FQGNSA. Trimming removed 5 bases from V and 5 bases from J; junction bases left unmatched: 8. The CDR3 loop reads CASSTRTSGGGETQYF. As DNA, the CDR3 is TGTGCCAGCAGCACCCGGACTAGCGGGGGTGGGGAGACCCAGTACTTC. The variable domain in full, with the rest retrieved from reference TRBV7-2 and TRBJ2-5, is GAGVSQSPSNKVTEKGKDVELRCDPISGHTALYWYRQSLGQGLEFLIYFQGNSAPDKSGLPSDRFSAERTGGSVSTLTIQRTQQEDSAVYLCASSTRTSGGGETQYFGPGTRLLVL.

As DNA, the CDR3 is TGTGCCAGCAGCCGGGGGGGAGCTGAAGAGACCCAGTACTTC. Residues: CASSRGGAEETQYF. This sequence joins TRBV11-2 and TRBJ2-5; the match to TRBD2 covers 8 bases. From germline, CDR1 is SGHAT and CDR2 FQNNGV. V was pared by 5 bases and J by 3 bases, with 5 bases of the junction left unmatched. The CDR3 length is 14 residues.

The count of this clonotype is one. The chain carries TRBV20-1 and TRBJ2-7, with a weak D call TRBD1 (7 bases). V shed 4 bases and J shed 2 bases, with 18 bases lying between them. Germline V CDR1 and CDR2: DFQATT, SNEGSKA (reference sequence). The CDR3 spans 15 residues. In nucleotides, the CDR3 is TGCAGTGCTACTTCACTGACAGGGACTCCCTACGAGCAGTACTTC. Translating it yields CSATSLTGTPYEQYF.

The chain recombines TRBV28 with TRBJ2-7, with D perhaps given as TRBD1 or TRBD2 (6 bases each). The CDR3 runs to 14 residues. The germline V gene encodes CDR1 MDHEN and CDR2 SYDVKM. V was clipped by 5 bases and J by 3 bases, with 14 bases between them. CDR3: CASSPGAVVYEQYF. DNA of the CDR3: TGTGCCAGCAGTCCGGGGGCAGTGGTCTACGAGCAGTACTTC.

This chain links TRBV6-1 with TRBJ2-2; tentatively, D is TRBD2 (6 bases). Trimming removed 6 bases at V and 5 bases at J, with 13 bases between. CDR1 is MNHNS, CDR2 SASEGT, per germline. The CDR3 runs 14 residues. CDR3 bases: TGTGCCAGCAGGGACATTGGGGGGACCGGGGAGCTGTTTTTT. Its protein is CASRDIGGTGELFF.

Details on this clonotype: This clone may be a read error of a much larger clone one base away. V usage is TRBV7-4 and J usage is TRBJ1-5, with a weak D call TRBD1 (5 bases). Trimming took 7 bases from V and 3 from J, leaving 13 bases between them. In germline, CDR1 is SGHVT, CDR2 SQSDAQ. The CDR3 spans 14 residues. The CDR3: CASNLTDTNQPQHF. The CDR3 region has the DNA TGTGCCAGCAACCTTACGGACACCAATCAGCCCCAGCATTTT.

The chain couples TRBV2 to TRBJ1-1; 8 bases are shared with TRBD1. The germline CDR1 and CDR2 sequences are SNHLY and FYNNEI. The V gene end was trimmed by 9 bases and the J gene end by 1 base; junction bases not matched to a gene: 1. This CDR3 has 12 residues. The CDR3 reads CARDRANTEAFF. The CDR3 nucleotides read TGTGCCAGGGACAGGGCGAACACTGAAGCTTTCTTT.

The chain combines TRBV20-1 with TRBJ2-5; D might be TRBD2 (6 bases). Trimming removed 3 bases at V and 5 bases at J, with 13 bases between. CDR1 and CDR2 from the germline V gene are DFQATT and SNEGSKA (reference sequence). CDR3 length: 13 residues. CDR3 residues: CSASQAGRETQYF. The CDR3 bases are TGCAGTGCTAGTCAAGCGGGTAGGGAGACCCAGTACTTC.

The chain employs TRBV7-9 and TRBJ1-5, with 8 bases lining up with TRBD1. The junction had 9 bases not matched to a gene; V was cut back by 5 bases and J by 6 bases. Germline CDR1 and CDR2: SEHNR and FQNEAQ (reference sequence). The CDR3 loop spans 15 amino acids. The chain's CDR3 is CASSETGDWGQPQHF. The CDR3 nucleotides read TGTGCCAGCAGCGAGACAGGGGATTGGGGTCAGCCCCAGCATTTT.

This clonotype has ten or more counts. The chain links TRBV7-2 to TRBJ1-5; 9 positions match TRBD1. CDR3 length: 17 amino acids. The germline V gene encodes CDR1 SGHTA and CDR2 FQGNSA. The V and J ends lost 5 bases and 7 bases, in that order; junction bases with no gene match: 15. The DNA for the CDR3 is TGTGCCAGCAGCCCCTCGGACAGGGGCGCCCAATCGCAGCCCCAGCATTTT. Translation: CASSPSDRGAQSQPQHF.

This clonotype was picked up many times. The chain links TRBV6-5 to TRBJ1-4; possible D gene TRBD1, 5 bases. CDR1 is MNHEY and CDR2 is SVGAGI in the germline V gene. CDR3 size: 13 residues. Trimming pared 2 bases from V and 5 bases from J, leaving 6 bases between. The CDR3 reads CASSYGGNEKLFF. CDR3 DNA sequence: TGTGCCAGCAGTTACGGGGGGAATGAAAAACTGTTTTTT.

This clonotype has just a few counts. CDR3 amino acids: CASSYSSGGRAREQFF. As DNA, the CDR3 is TGTGCCAGCAGTTACTCGAGCGGGGGCAGGGCCAGGGAGCAGTTCTTC. The rearrangement links TRBV6-5 to TRBJ2-1; 8 nucleotides agree with TRBD2. After removal of 0 bases from V and 10 bases from J, the junction contained 11 bases not matched to a gene. Germline CDR1 reads MNHEY; CDR2 reads SVGAGI. The CDR3 length is 16 residues.

This clonotype has more than one count but fewer than ten. This chain links TRBV28 with TRBJ2-1, with D uncertain. Per germline, CDR1 MDHEN and CDR2 SYDVKM. Trimming removed 7 bases at V and 7 bases at J, with 8 bases between. The CDR3 loop spans 11 amino acids. The CDR3 DNA follows: TGTGCCAGCAATAGAGTGAATGAGCAGTTCTTC. Its translation: CASNRVNEQFF.

This clonotype was seen many times. The gene calls are TRBV25-1 and TRBJ2-7; 9 positions match TRBD1. Germline V gene sequence: CDR1 MGHDK, CDR2 SYGVNS. V was pared by 3 bases and J by 3 bases, with 6 bases of the junction left unmatched. This CDR3 contains 15 residues. The CDR3 region is CASSDPGQGFYEQYF. CDR3 bases: TGTGCCAGCAGTGATCCGGGACAGGGCTTCTACGAGCAGTACTTC.

The genes are TRBV6-5 and TRBJ1-2; D remains unclear. Deletions cut 5 bases from V and 8 bases from J, with 15 bases between. CDR3 length: 13 amino acids. Germline V gene sequence: CDR1 MNHEY, CDR2 SVGAGI. As DNA, the CDR3 is TGTGCCAGCAGTAGGACGGGCAACCGGGGCTACACCTTC. Its protein is CASSRTGNRGYTF.

This clonotype was recorded at least ten times. V is TRBV11-2 and J is TRBJ1-1; no firm D call. Germline lookup yields CDR1 SGHAT and CDR2 FQNNGV. CDR3 length equals 13 residues. Trimming cost V 5 bases and J 4 bases, with 11 bases left between them. CDR3 protein: CASSPVVSTEAFF. CDR3 bases: TGTGCCAGCAGCCCGGTAGTAAGCACTGAAGCTTTCTTT.

This clonotype occurred many times. The CDR3 spells CASSPSYNEQFF. The CDR3 DNA reads TGTGCCAGCAGTCCTAGCTACAATGAGCAGTTCTTC. The chain has TRBV6-2 or TRBV6-3 and TRBJ2-1; no definite D call. V shed 5 bases and J shed 3 bases, with 5 bases lying between them. The germline V gene has CDR1 MNHEY and CDR2 SVGEGT. CDR3 length: 12 residues.

The chain combines TRBV6-5 with TRBJ2-7; D may be TRBD2 (5 bases). Germline V gives CDR1 MNHEY, CDR2 SVGAGI. This CDR3 contains 13 residues. Trimming pared 2 bases from V and 6 bases from J, leaving 11 bases between. As DNA, the CDR3 is TGTGCCAGCAGTTACAGCTACGGGGTCGAGCAGTACTTC. Protein product: CASSYSYGVEQYF.

The chain employs TRBV4-1 and TRBJ1-5; 10 bases line up with TRBD1. The germline gives CDR1 MGHRA, CDR2 YSYEKL. This CDR3 is built from 20 residues. The J segment lost 0 bases and the V segment lost 0 bases, leaving 11 bases of the junction unmatched. The CDR3 DNA is TGCGCCAGCAGCCAAGACGTTCGGGACAGGGGAACATCTAGCAATCAGCCCCAGCATTTT. Its translation is CASSQDVRDRGTSSNQPQHF.

This CDR3 is CATSDLPGSGANVLTF. The CDR3 DNA is TGTGCCACCAGTGATTTGCCGGGGTCAGGGGCCAACGTCCTGACTTTC. The chain uses TRBV24-1 and TRBJ2-6; D may be TRBD2 (5 bases). The germline gives CDR1 KGHDR, CDR2 SFDVKD. Trimming pared 0 bases from V and 4 bases from J, leaving 9 bases between. This CDR3 has 16 residues.

This clonotype was recorded at least ten times. The chain links TRBV12-3 or TRBV12-4 to TRBJ1-1; maybe TRBD1 (6 bases). The CDR3 spans 14 residues. Trimming removed 5 bases from V and 1 base from J, with 11 bases in between. This chain's CDR3 is CASSQTGRNTEAFF. The CDR3 coding sequence is TGTGCCAGCAGTCAAACAGGGCGGAACACTGAAGCTTTCTTT.